A single sample is the source of the 18 T cell receptor beta chains below, sequenced in a study of CD8 T cells in Susac syndrome. After extraction with the RNeasy kit, roughly 0.5 to 1 ug of the RNA was reverse transcribed using random hexamers. TCRdb re-derived calls from the immunoSEQ multiplex PCR reads in MiXCR, one entry per CDR3 protein. The sample shows approximately 100,000 distinct CDR3 sequences, roughly 95% of them seen only once. Specimen: CD4+ T cells from PBMCs. These TCRs come from a human donor in good health.

This clonotype is a singleton in its sample. CDR3 sequence reads: CASSNPTLGALGYTF. CDR3 bases: TGTGCCAGCAGCAACCCGACACTGGGGGCACTCGGCTACACCTTC. The chain has TRBV7-2 and TRBJ1-2; maybe TRBD1 (6 bases). V was shortened by 5 bases and J by 8 bases, with 21 bases between the two germline ends. The germline gives CDR1 SGHTA, CDR2 FQGNSA. The CDR3 totals 15 residues.

The chain combines TRBV7-2 with TRBJ1-5; D not resolved. This CDR3 region has 12 residues. Trimming stripped 6 bases from V and 7 bases from J, with 10 bases between. The germline CDR1 and CDR2 sequences are SGHTA and FQGNSA. The CDR3 protein is CASSYERQPQHF. In nucleotides, the CDR3 is TGTGCCAGCAGTTATGAGCGGCAGCCCCAGCATTTT.

V gene TRBV28 combines with J gene TRBJ2-7, with 7 bases matching TRBD2. The CDR3 consists of 15 residues. Trimming at V came to 5 bases and at J to 3 bases, leaving 10 bases not matched to a gene. CDR1 is MDHEN and CDR2 is SYDVKM in the germline V gene. The CDR3 sequence is CASSPSGTARYEQYF. In DNA form, the CDR3 reads TGTGCCAGCAGTCCCAGCGGGACGGCTCGCTACGAGCAGTACTTC.

The chain recombines TRBV7-9 with TRBJ2-3; D unclear. Trimming shortened V by 5 bases and J by 3 bases, and 12 bases separated the two germline ends. The CDR3 is made up of 14 amino acids. Germline assignment: CDR1 SEHNR and CDR2 FQNEAQ (reference sequence). The DNA of the CDR3 is TGTGCCAGCAGCCCTTACCAACAAACAGATACGCAGTATTTT. Amino acid sequence: CASSPYQQTDTQYF.

A few counts support this clonotype. The chain links TRBV7-3 to TRBJ1-6; D is undetermined. Germline-derived CDR1 and CDR2 are SGHTA and FQGTGA. Trimming removed 2 bases from V and 7 bases from J, with 9 bases in between. CDR3 length equals 14 residues. This chain's CDR3 is CASSLVPGNSPLHF. CDR3 DNA sequence: TGTGCCAGCAGCTTAGTTCCTGGCAATTCACCCCTCCACTTT.

Written as DNA, the CDR3 is TGCAGCGTTGAGAACAGACTGCAAGAGGACACTGAAGCTTTCTTT. It specifies CSVENRLQEDTEAFF. V usage is TRBV29-1 and J usage is TRBJ1-1; D gene uncertain. V shed 3 bases and J shed 3 bases, with 17 bases lying between them. In germline, CDR1 is SQVTM, CDR2 ANQGSEA. The CDR3 has 15 amino acids.

The chain employs TRBV30 and TRBJ1-5; D may be TRBD1 (6 bases). V dropped 2 bases and J dropped 0 bases, with 23 bases sitting between them. The CDR3 runs 19 residues. Germline CDR1 reads GTSNPN; CDR2 reads SVGIG (reference sequence). CDR3 in amino acids: CAWSTGGGLYPYSNQPQHF. CDR3 nucleotide sequence: TGTGCCTGGAGTACCGGAGGGGGGCTATATCCGTATAGCAATCAGCCCCAGCATTTT.

The chain joins TRBV29-1 to TRBJ2-7; 11 bases match TRBD2. V gave up 2 bases and J gave up 4 bases; unmatched junction bases: 7. The CDR3 covers 15 residues. CDR1 and CDR2 from the germline V gene are SQVTM and ANQGSEA. The CDR3 region has the DNA TGCAGCGTTGAAACTAGCGGGGGAGGTTTGTACGAGCAGTACTTC. Translation gives CSVETSGGGLYEQYF.

This chain uses TRBV28 with TRBJ1-2; tentative D call: TRBD1 (5 bases). The CDR3 sequence is 14 residues long. Germline CDR1 is MDHEN and CDR2 is SYDVKM. The ends were cut back, 3 bases at V and 8 bases at J, with 16 bases in the middle. The CDR3 reads CASSFPGPLPGYTF. The CDR3 DNA sequence: TGTGCCAGCAGTTTTCCGGGGCCCCTGCCGGGCTACACCTTC.

This chain links TRBV5-6 with TRBJ2-1, with 7 bases aligning to TRBD2. V gave up 2 bases and J gave up 6 bases; unmatched junction bases: 11. This CDR3 has 16 residues. Germline V gene lookup returns CDR1 SGHDT and CDR2 YYEEEE. The CDR3 DNA is TGTGCCAGCAGCTTTCTTCCCGGGACTATCCGCAATGAGCAGTTCTTC. It encodes CASSFLPGTIRNEQFF. The whole variable domain, filled in from reference TRBV5-6 and TRBJ2-1, reads DAGVTQSPTHLIKTRGQQVTLRCSPKSGHDTVSWYQQALGQGPQFIFQYYEEEERQRGNFPDRFSGHQFPNYSSELNVNALLLGDSALYLCASSFLPGTIRNEQFFGPGTRLTVL.

This sequence joins TRBV5-1 and TRBJ1-1; no definite D call. This CDR3 comprises 14 residues. Germline CDR1 is SGHRS and CDR2 is YFSETQ. The V gene lost 0 bases and the J gene lost 4 bases, with 10 bases spanning the gap. CDR3 DNA sequence: TGCGCCAGCAGCTTGGTTCCCGGCCTCACTGAAGCTTTCTTT. Residues: CASSLVPGLTEAFF.

This clonotype is a singleton in its sample. This chain joins TRBV20-1 and TRBJ2-5, with 13 bases lining up with TRBD2. The germline V gene encodes CDR1 DFQATT and CDR2 SNEGSKA (reference sequence). The ends lost 6 bases at V and 5 bases at J; junction bases unmatched: 6. CDR3 size: 14 residues. The CDR3 loop is CSATGLAGVETQYF. The CDR3 region has the DNA TGCAGTGCCACCGGACTAGCGGGGGTGGAGACCCAGTACTTC.

The genes are TRBV2 and TRBJ1-1; 8 nucleotides match TRBD1. The CDR3 contains 13 residues. Germline lookup yields CDR1 SNHLY and CDR2 FYNNEI. V was clipped by 6 bases and J by 7 bases; unmatched bases: 7. CDR3 nucleotide sequence: TGTGCCAGCAGGTCGAGGACAGGGTTTGAAGCTTTCTTT. Protein product: CASRSRTGFEAFF.

V gene TRBV7-2 combines with J gene TRBJ2-7, with a possible D match to TRBD1 (5 bases). Germline V CDR1 and CDR2: SGHTA, FQGNSA. The CDR3 totals 14 residues. Trimming shortened V by 1 base and J by 2 bases, and 9 bases separated the two germline ends. The CDR3 DNA reads TGTGCCAGCAGCTTAGAGGGGTTGACCTACGAGCAGTACTTC. Translated: CASSLEGLTYEQYF.

This chain joins TRBV18 and TRBJ2-7, with a tentative D call TRBD1 (6 bases). V lost 6 bases and J lost 5, with 17 bases in between. CDR1 and CDR2 from the germline V gene are KGHSH and LQKENI. CDR3 length: 14 amino acids. The CDR3 DNA reads as TGTGCCAGCTCCACGTCCCCCACAGGGAACGAGCAGTACTTC. This encodes CASSTSPTGNEQYF.

The chain uses TRBV3-1 and TRBJ1-3; D is unresolved. Germline V gene data show CDR1 as LGHDT and CDR2 as YNNKEL (reference sequence). V was shortened by 1 base and J by 0 bases, with 10 bases between the two germline ends. This CDR3 contains 16 residues. CDR3 DNA: TGTGCCAGCAGCCAAGGGCAGCTATTCTCTGGAAACACCATATATTTT. The encoded protein is CASSQGQLFSGNTIYF.

The CDR3 coding sequence is TGTGCCTGGAGGGGTTACGGGACGCAAGTCGGCTCCTACAATGAGCAGTTCTTC. This gives the protein CAWRGYGTQVGSYNEQFF. This chain links TRBV30 with TRBJ2-1, with D possibly called TRBD1 or TRBD2 (5 bases each). This CDR3 region has 18 residues. V was pared by 3 bases and J by 0 bases, with 21 bases between. Per the germline V gene, CDR1 is GTSNPN and CDR2 is SVGIG (reference sequence).

V and J are TRBV6-2 or TRBV6-3 and TRBJ1-5; 7 bases map to TRBD1. The V and J ends lost 8 bases and 4 bases, in that order; junction bases with no gene match: 5. CDR3 length: 13 residues. Germline V gives CDR1 MNHEY, CDR2 SVGEGT. The DNA for the CDR3 is TGTGCCAGCGTCGGGACAGCGAATCAGCCCCAGCATTTT. Its protein product is CASVGTANQPQHF.